This TCR beta chain is drawn from a study of cytomegalovirus exposure and HLA in healthy donors. Study-wide points: Upon later analysis, HLA-associated TCR beta chains proved more clonally expanded than other, equally common chains.

Regarding this clone: As yet, its antigen is unknown.

The CDR3 has 14 amino acids. Germline V gene lookup returns CDR1 SGHNT and CDR2 YENEEA. V lost 4 bases and J 0 bases, leaving 8 bases between the germline ends. Use of 60 Vbeta and 13 Jbeta primers characterized the PCR. Some clones are missing from TCRdb's copy, which holds only in-frame ones; the method was immunoSEQ multiplex PCR. The sample includes about 67,000 clones, about 70% seen only once; the top ten take about 1.9%. The receptor's source is a woman aged 30 to 39 in good health and CMV-seronegative. The rearrangement links TRBV11-3 to TRBJ2-3; D is uncertain. Sequenced: PBMCs. The chain's CDR3 is CASSSLSSTDTQYF. DNA of the CDR3: TGTGCCAGCAGCTCCCTATCGAGCACAGATACGCAGTATTTT.